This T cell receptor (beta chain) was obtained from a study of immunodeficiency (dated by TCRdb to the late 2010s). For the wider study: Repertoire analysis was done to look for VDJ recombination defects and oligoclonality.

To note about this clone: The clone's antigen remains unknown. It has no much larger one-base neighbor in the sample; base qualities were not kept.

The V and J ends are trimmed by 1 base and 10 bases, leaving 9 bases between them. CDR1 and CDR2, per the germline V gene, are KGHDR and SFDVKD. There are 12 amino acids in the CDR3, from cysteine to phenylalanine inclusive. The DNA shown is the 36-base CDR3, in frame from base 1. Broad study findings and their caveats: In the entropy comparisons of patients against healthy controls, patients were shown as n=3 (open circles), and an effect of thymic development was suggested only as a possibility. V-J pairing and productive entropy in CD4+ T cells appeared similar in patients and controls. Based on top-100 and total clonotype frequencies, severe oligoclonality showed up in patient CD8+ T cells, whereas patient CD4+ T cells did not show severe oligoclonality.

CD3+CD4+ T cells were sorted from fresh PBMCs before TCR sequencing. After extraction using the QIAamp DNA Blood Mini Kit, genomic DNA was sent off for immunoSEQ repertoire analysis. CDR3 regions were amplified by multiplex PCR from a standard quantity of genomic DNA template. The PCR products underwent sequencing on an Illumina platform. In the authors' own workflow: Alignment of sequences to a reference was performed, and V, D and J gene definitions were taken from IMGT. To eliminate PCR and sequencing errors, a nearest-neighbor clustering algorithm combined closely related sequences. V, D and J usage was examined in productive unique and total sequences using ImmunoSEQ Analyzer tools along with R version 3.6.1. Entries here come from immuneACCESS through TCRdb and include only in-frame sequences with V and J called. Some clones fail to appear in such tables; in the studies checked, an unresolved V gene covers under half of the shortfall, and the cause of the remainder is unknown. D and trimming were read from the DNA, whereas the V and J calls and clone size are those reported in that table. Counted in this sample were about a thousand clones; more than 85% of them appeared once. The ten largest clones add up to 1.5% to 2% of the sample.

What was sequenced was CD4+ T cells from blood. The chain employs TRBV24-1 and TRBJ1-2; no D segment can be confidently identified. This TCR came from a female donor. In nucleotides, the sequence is TGTGCCACCAGTGATTTTAACCTGATCTACACCTTC. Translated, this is CATSDFNLIYTF.